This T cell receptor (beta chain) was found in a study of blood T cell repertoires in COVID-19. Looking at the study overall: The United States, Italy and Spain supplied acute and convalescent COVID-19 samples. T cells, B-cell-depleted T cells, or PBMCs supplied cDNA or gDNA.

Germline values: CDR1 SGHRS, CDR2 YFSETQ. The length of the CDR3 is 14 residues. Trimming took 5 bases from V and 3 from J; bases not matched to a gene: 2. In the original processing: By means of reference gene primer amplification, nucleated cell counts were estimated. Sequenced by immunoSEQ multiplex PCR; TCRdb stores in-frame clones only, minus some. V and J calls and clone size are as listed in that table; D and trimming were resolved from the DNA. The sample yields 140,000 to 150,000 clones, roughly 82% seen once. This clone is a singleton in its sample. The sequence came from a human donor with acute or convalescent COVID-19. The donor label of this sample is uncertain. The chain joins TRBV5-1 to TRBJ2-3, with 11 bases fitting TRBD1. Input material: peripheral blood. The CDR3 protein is CASSRDRGTDTQYF. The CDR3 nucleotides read TGCGCCAGCAGTCGGGACAGGGGGACAGATACGCAGTATTTT.